This T cell receptor (beta chain) was found in a study of blood T cell repertoires in COVID-19. Study overall: Samples representing acute and convalescent COVID-19 were sourced from the United States, Italy and Spain. From T cells, B-cell-depleted T cells, or PBMCs came the material, which was cDNA or gDNA.

Original handling: By means of reference gene primer amplification, nucleated cell counts were estimated. Assay used: immunoSEQ multiplex PCR; TCRdb lists only in-frame clones, some missing. Clone size and the V and J calls come from that table; the DNA yielded D and trimming. Of around 71,000 clones in the sample, around 86% are singletons; the top ten hold more than 1.5%. CDR1 MNHEY and CDR2 SMNVEV come from the germline V gene (reference sequence). The CDR3 loop spans 16 amino acids. V was cut by 6 bases and J by 0 bases, with 12 bases left in between. The chain couples TRBV27 to TRBJ2-6; tentative D call: TRBD1 (6 bases). Sequenced sample: peripheral blood. The source of this sequence is a woman aged 55-70 years with acute or convalescent COVID-19. CDR3 protein: CASRDRFTSGANVLTF. The DNA of the CDR3 is TGTGCCAGCAGAGACAGGTTTACCTCTGGGGCCAACGTCCTGACTTTC.